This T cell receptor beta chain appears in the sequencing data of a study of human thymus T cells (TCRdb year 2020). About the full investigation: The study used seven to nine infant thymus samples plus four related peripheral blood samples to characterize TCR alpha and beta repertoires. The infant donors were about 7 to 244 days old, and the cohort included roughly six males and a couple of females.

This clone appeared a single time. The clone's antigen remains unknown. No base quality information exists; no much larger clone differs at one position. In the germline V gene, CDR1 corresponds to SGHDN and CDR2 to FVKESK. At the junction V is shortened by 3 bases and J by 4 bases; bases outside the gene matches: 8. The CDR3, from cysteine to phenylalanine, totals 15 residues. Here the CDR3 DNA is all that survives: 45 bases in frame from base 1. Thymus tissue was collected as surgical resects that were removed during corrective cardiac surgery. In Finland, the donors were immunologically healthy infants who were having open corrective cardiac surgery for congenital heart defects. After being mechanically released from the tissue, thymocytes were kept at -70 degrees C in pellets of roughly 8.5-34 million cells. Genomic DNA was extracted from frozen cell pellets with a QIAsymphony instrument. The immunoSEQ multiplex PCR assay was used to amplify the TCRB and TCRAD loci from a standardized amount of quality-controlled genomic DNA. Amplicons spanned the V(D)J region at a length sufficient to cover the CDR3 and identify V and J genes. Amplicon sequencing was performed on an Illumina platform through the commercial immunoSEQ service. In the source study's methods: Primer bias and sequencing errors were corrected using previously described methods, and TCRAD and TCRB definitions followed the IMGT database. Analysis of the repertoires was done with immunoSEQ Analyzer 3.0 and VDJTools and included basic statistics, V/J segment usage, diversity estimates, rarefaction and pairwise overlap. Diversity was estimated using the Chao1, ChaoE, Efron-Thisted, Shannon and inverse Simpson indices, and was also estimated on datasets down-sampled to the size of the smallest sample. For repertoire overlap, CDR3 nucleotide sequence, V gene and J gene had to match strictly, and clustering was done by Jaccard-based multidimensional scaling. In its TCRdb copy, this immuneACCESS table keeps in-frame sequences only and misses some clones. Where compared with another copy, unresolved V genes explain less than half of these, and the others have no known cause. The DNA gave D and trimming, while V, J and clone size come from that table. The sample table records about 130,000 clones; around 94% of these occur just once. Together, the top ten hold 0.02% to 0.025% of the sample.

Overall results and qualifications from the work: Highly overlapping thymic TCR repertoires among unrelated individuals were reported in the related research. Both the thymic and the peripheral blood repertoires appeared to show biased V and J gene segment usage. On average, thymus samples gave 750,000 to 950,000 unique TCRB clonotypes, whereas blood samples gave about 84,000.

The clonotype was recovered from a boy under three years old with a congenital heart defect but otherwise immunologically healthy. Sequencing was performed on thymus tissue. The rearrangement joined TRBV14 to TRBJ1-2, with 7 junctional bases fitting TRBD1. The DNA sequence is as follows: TGTGCCAGCAGCCAGGGACAGAATCTTTTCTATGGCTACACCTTC. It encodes CASSQGQNLFYGYTF. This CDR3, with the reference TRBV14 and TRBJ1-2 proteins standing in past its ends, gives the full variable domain EAGVTQFPSHSVIEKGQTVTLRCDPISGHDNLYWYRRVMGKEIKFLLHFVKESKQDESGMPNNRFLAERTGGTYSTLKVQPAELEDSGVYFCASSQGQNLFYGYTFGSGTRLTVV.